The entry that follows covers one TCR beta chain sequence. The antigen it binds to is not known. At one boundary the junction diverges from the germline segment, which might be a read error. The data derive from a study of tumor and adjacent non-tumor tissue in lung cancer (dated by TCRdb to 2017 to 2018). As for the study more broadly: Of the cohort, eleven to twelve patients had adenocarcinoma, 2 had squamous cell carcinoma and 1 had small cell lung cancer. In total, sequencing yielded 125,075,908 productive TCRbeta reads, which works out to an average of approximately 4 million reads per sample. Among the approximately 15 patients, ages ranged from about 31 to 85 years, approximately 10 were men and 5 were women, and disease was TNM stage I to III. Bulk TCRbeta repertoires were compared between lung tumor tissue and matched distant non-tumor lung tissue obtained from roughly 16 lung cancer patients. Under 35 paired specimens, one tumor and one normal lung sample per patient, were profiled by TCRbeta CDR3 sequencing. What the study reported, not specific to this receptor: With only roughly 14 patients in the cohort, the authors noted that larger samples and more detailed clinical data are needed. Tumor tissue showed significantly greater TCR diversity (inverse Simpson) than normal lung tissue (431.37 vs 166.20, P = 0.0075, Mann-Whitney U test). Neither the sequencing platform nor unique molecular identifiers are named or mentioned anywhere in the methods. Younger patients had significantly higher TCR diversity, and higher tumor TCR diversity was associated with shorter overall and disease-free survival. Peripheral blood was not sequenced, so blood TCRbeta repertoires in these lung cancer patients were not examined. The top 100 clones accounted for a significantly larger cumulative portion of the repertoire in normal lung than in tumor tissue.

Libraries were prepared through multiplex PCR. TCRdb records Illumina HiSeq 2500 as the sequencer. TCRbeta libraries were built by three rounds of nested PCR using primers (Table S4), following protocols modified from ARM-PCR. PCR products of 200-500 bp were gel-excised and purified with the QIAquick gel extraction kit before sequencing. The study's own analysis went as follows. Reads were cleaned with Trimmomatic, merged with FLASH into complete CDR3 sequences, and assigned to V(D)J germline segments with MiTCR. Clonal diversity was computed as the inverse Simpson's index with VDJtools. A read counted as productive if the sequence was in-frame and lacked a premature stop codon. TCRdb passed the public sequencing reads through fastp at Q25 and MiXCR, retaining productive beta sequences. For every CDR3 protein sequence, its rows merge into one entry that carries the most common genes and DNA. TCRdb's processing, not the authors', yielded these V and J calls. The table for this sample lists tens of thousands of distinct CDR3 sequences; less than 75% of them were counted only once. Of the sample, roughly 25% falls within the top ten clones.

RNA was isolated from bulk unsorted tissue, and RNA quality was assessed with a NanoDrop ND-1000 and an Agilent 2100. Distant non-tumor tissue taken more than 3 cm from the tumor edge was used as the normal lung sample. All donors had newly diagnosed lung cancer, had not received prior chemotherapy, and were admitted for thoracic surgery in China between August and November 2014. Anyone who had undergone radiotherapy or chemotherapy before, or who had another cancer at the same time, was left out of the study. Surgical tissue pieces of roughly 1-2 cm3 were preserved in RNAlater solution and were kept at -80 degrees C until use. The CDR3 spans 14 residues, from the cysteine through the phenylalanine. The only DNA kept is the CDR3, 42 bases in frame from the first base. The germline V gene sets CDR1 to SGHAT and CDR2 to FQNNGV.

The source is a woman between 50 and 59 years old with non-small cell lung cancer. This chain joins TRBV11-2 to TRBJ2-2; the D gene could be either TRBD1 or TRBD2, each agreeing at 5 bases. Sequenced material: distant non-tumor lung tissue. At the DNA level, the sequence is TGTGCCAGTAGCTTAGATCAGAACACCGGGGACCTGTTTTTT. Its protein product is CASSLDQNTGDLFF. The entire variable domain, with the stretches around the CDR3 drawn from the reference TRBV11-2 and TRBJ2-2 proteins, is EAGVAQSPRYKIIEKRQSVAFWCNPISGHATLYWYQQILGQGPKLLIQFQNNGVVDDSQLPKDRFSAERLKGVDSTLKIQPAKLEDSAVYLCASSLDQNTGDLFFGEGSRLTVL.